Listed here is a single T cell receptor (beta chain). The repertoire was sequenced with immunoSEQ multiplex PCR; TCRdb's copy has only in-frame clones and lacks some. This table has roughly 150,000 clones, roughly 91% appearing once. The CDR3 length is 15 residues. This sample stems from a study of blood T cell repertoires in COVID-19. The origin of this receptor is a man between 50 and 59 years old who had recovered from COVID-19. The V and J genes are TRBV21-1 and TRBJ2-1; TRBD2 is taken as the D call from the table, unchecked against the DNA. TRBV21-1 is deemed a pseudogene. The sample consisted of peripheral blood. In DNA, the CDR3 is TGTGCCAGCAGCACGGGGGGGGACTCCTACAATGAGCAGTTCTTC. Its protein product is CASSTGGDSYNEQFF.